This TCR beta chain comes out of a study of cytomegalovirus exposure and HLA in healthy donors. Findings and caveats of the study: The study recorded 150 to 200 TCR beta chains that were cytomegalovirus-associated. First-cohort TCR clusters were later found to tend to co-occur in the approximately 120 validation repertoires.

Assay used: immunoSEQ multiplex PCR; TCRdb lists only in-frame clones, some missing. The repertoire holds 68,000 or so clones, with roughly 96% as singletons. In germline, CDR1 is SNHLY, CDR2 FYNNEI. CDR3 size: 15 residues. The J segment lost 3 bases and the V segment lost 6 bases, leaving 8 bases of the junction unmatched. In the case of this clone: Its antigen remains unidentified.

The TCR sequence derives from a man aged 18-30 years in good health and CMV-seronegative. The sequenced material came from PBMCs. The chain has TRBV2 and TRBJ1-2, with 9 bases aligning to TRBD1. The CDR3 nucleotides read TGTGCCAGCAGACCCCAGGGACAGGGCGACTATGGCTACACCTTC. Its translation is CASRPQGQGDYGYTF.